The rows below give T cell receptor beta chains drawn from one sample of a study of blood T cell repertoires in COVID-19. Generated by immunoSEQ multiplex PCR, the TCRdb table keeps only in-frame clones and is missing some. The sample includes around 210,000 clones, less than 90% of them seen just once. Source material: peripheral blood. The origin of the receptors is a woman aged 70-85 years with acute or convalescent COVID-19. Each CDR3 is given with its conserved first and last residue. A D gene is named only where the DNA matches it firmly. Not all rows give a size; the values are once, few, many and, for expanded clones, a class.

len,abundance,v_gene,d_gene,j_gene,CDR3nt,CDR3aa
13,many,TRBV21-1,-,TRBJ1-5,TGTGCCAGCAGGGGAGAGAACAATCAGCCCCAGCATTTT,CASRGENNQPQHF
15,-,TRBV19,-,TRBJ2-1,TGTGCCAGTAGTATGTGGCTCGCCTCCTACAATGAGCAGTTCTTC,CASSMWLASYNEQFF
14,-,TRBV27,-,TRBJ1-1,TGTGCCAGCAGTTTAGTAGGAGTGACGGGTGAAGCTTTCTTT,CASSLVGVTGEAFF
15,-,TRBV6-1,-,TRBJ1-6,TGTGCCAGCAGTGAAGCCGAGACAGTATATTCACCCCTCCACTTT,CASSEAETVYSPLHF
13,-,TRBV5-8,-,TRBJ1-1,TGTGCCAGCAGCATCTCAGGGTGGGTTGAAGCTTTCTTT,CASSISGWVEAFF
13,-,TRBV2,-,TRBJ1-2,TGTGCCAGCACTACGCGGGATAGGCAAGGCTACACCTTC,CASTTRDRQGYTF
14,few,TRBV7-9,TRBD1,TRBJ1-5,TGTGCCAGCAGCTTCCAGGGGGCCGGGCAGCCCCAGCATTTT,CASSFQGAGQPQHF
15,-,TRBV5-4,TRBD1,TRBJ1-6,TGTGCCAGCAGCGCCCGGGACAGCTATAATTCACCCCTCCACTTT,CASSARDSYNSPLHF
13,-,TRBV3-1/TRBV3-2,-,TRBJ1-3,TGTGCCAGCAGCCGGACTGCTGGAAACACCATATATTTT,CASSRTAGNTIYF
12,-,TRBV4-2,-,TRBJ2-2,TGTGCCAGCACAATTAGCGGCGGGGAGCTGTTTTTT,CASTISGGELFF
15,-,TRBV11-2,-,TRBJ2-1,TGTGCCAGCAGCTTCAGCGCAGGGAGGACGAATGAGCAGTTCTTC,CASSFSAGRTNEQFF
14,-,TRBV5-4,TRBD2,TRBJ2-7,TGTGCCAGCAGCCTTCCGGGAGGAGGTTACGAGCAGTACTTC,CASSLPGGGYEQYF
14,few,TRBV6-5,-,TRBJ2-1,TGTGCCAGCAGTTACTTCAGGGGCTCGGATGAGCAGTTCTTC,CASSYFRGSDEQFF
13,-,TRBV29-1,-,TRBJ2-7,TGCAGCGTTGGTCGGGACAAGGCAAAGGAGCAGTACTTC,CSVGRDKAKEQYF
16,-,TRBV6-6,TRBD1,TRBJ1-2,TGTGCCAGCAGCCGATCCGGACAGGTACCTAACTATGGCTACACCTTC,CASSRSGQVPNYGYTF
15,-,TRBV5-4,-,TRBJ2-7,TGTGCCAGCAGCCCCATGGTATCGGGGGCCTACGAGCAGTACTTC,CASSPMVSGAYEQYF